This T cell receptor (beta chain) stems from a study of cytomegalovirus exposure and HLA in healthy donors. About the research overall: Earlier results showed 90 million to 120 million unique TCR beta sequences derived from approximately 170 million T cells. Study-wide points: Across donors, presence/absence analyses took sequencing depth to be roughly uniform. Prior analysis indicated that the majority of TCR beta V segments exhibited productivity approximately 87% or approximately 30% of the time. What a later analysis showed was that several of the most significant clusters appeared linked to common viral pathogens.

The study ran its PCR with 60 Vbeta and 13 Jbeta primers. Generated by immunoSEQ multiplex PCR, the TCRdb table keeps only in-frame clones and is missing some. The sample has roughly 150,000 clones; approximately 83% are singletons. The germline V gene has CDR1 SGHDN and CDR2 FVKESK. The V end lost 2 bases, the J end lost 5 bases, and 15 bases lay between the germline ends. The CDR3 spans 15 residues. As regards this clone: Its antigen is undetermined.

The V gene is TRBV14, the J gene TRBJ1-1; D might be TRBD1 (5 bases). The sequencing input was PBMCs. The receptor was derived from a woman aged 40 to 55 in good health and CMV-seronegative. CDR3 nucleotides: TGTGCCAGCAGCCAACTTCTCGACAGCGGGACTGAAGCTTTCTTT. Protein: CASSQLLDSGTEAFF.